Each of the 20 T cell receptor beta chains below was sequenced from the same sample in a study of blood T cell repertoires in COVID-19. Clones were sequenced by immunoSEQ multiplex PCR, and TCRdb holds only the in-frame ones, with some missing. This sample has about 670,000 clones, with about 90% found just once. The specimen sequenced was peripheral blood. These receptors were obtained from a young woman with acute or convalescent COVID-19.

The V and J genes are TRBV7-9 and TRBJ2-1, with 9 bases identical to TRBD2. CDR3 size: 16 residues. The germline gives CDR1 SEHNR, CDR2 FQNEAQ (reference sequence). After removal of 2 bases from V and 5 bases from J, the junction contained 7 bases not matched to a gene. The CDR3 is CASSLRAGGRHNEQFF. The DNA of the CDR3 is TGTGCCAGCAGCTTAAGGGCGGGGGGGCGGCACAATGAGCAGTTCTTC.

This chain joins TRBV9 and TRBJ1-4, with 8 nucleotides matching TRBD1. V shed 3 bases and J 4 bases; nucleotides not matched to a gene: 2. Germline loops: CDR1 SGDLS, CDR2 YYNGEE. This CDR3 comprises 14 residues. This CDR3 reads CASSGGQDNEKLFF. The CDR3 DNA reads as TGTGCCAGCAGCGGGGGACAGGATAATGAAAAACTGTTTTTT. Variable domain in full (rest from reference TRBV9 and TRBJ1-4): DSGVTQTPKHLITATGQRVTLRCSPRSGDLSVYWYQQSLDQGLQFLIQYYNGEERAKGNILERFSAQQFPDLHSELNLSSLELGDSALYFCASSGGQDNEKLFFGSGTQLSVL.

This CDR3 is CATNSGGIQETQYF. For the CDR3, the DNA is TGTGCCACCAACAGCGGGGGGATACAAGAGACCCAGTACTTC. This chain uses TRBV2 with TRBJ2-5; 9 bases align to TRBD2. The CDR3 covers 14 residues. The germline gives CDR1 SNHLY, CDR2 FYNNEI. After removal of 10 bases from V and 2 bases from J, the junction contained 8 bases not matched to a gene.

The chain uses TRBV9 and TRBJ1-2; 10 bases are shared with TRBD1. V lost 1 base, J lost 7 bases, and 4 bases stayed unmatched. Per the germline V gene, CDR1 is SGDLS and CDR2 is YYNGEE. This CDR3 region has 14 residues. CDR3 DNA: TGTGCCAGCAGCGTATCCGGACAGGGGGTTGGCTACACCTTC. As protein: CASSVSGQGVGYTF.

CDR3 sequence reads: CASSLPRDTSYEQYF. CDR3 DNA sequence: TGCGCCAGCAGCTTACCTAGGGACACTTCCTACGAGCAGTACTTC. V gene TRBV5-1 combines with J gene TRBJ2-7; tentative D call: TRBD1 (6 bases). The V end lost 2 bases, the J end lost 1 base, and 13 bases lay between the germline ends. The CDR3 is 15 residues long. Germline V gene data show CDR1 as SGHRS and CDR2 as YFSETQ.

The V call is TRBV3-1 (or the pseudogene TRBV3-2), the J call TRBJ1-2; perhaps TRBD1 as D (6 bases). There are 13 residues in the CDR3. V dropped 4 bases and J dropped 5 bases, with 11 bases sitting between them. The germline gives CDR1 LGHDT, CDR2 YNNKEL (reference sequence). The CDR3 loop reads CASSPGQTYGYTF. CDR3 sequence (DNA): TGTGCCAGCAGCCCCGGACAGACTTATGGCTACACCTTC.

Concerning this clone itself: Other DNA sequences in the sample encode the same CDR3. J is TRBJ1-5 and V is TRBV7-2; 7 bases align to TRBD1. The V gene end was trimmed by 5 bases and the J gene end by 7 bases; junction bases not matched to a gene: 8. The germline gives CDR1 SGHTA, CDR2 FQGNSA. The CDR3 consists of 14 residues. In nucleotides, the CDR3 is TGTGCCAGCAGCCATCGACAGGGAGGACAGCCCCAGCATTTT. Amino acids: CASSHRQGGQPQHF.

This clone was counted only a few times. V gene TRBV28 combines with J gene TRBJ1-2; 9 nucleotides align to TRBD1. Germline-derived CDR1 and CDR2 are MDHEN and SYDVKM. The CDR3 is made up of 14 amino acids. The junction had 2 bases not matched to a gene; V was cut back by 6 bases and J by 0 bases. CDR3 in DNA: TGTGCCAGCAGCAACAGGGGGCCTAACTATGGCTACACCTTC. It codes for CASSNRGPNYGYTF.

V usage is TRBV9 and J usage is TRBJ1-2; D is uncertain. The germline V and J ends were trimmed by 0 bases and 4 bases, with 7 bases remaining between them. Germline V gene data show CDR1 as SGDLS and CDR2 as YYNGEE. CDR3 length: 13 residues. CDR3 region: CASSVEFGYGYTF. CDR3 DNA: TGTGCCAGCAGCGTAGAGTTCGGCTATGGCTACACCTTC.

The CDR3 nucleotides read TGCGCCAGCAGCCCAGGACAGGGGGCAGGGGATGAGCAGTTCTTC. Translating gives CASSPGQGAGDEQFF. This rearrangement joins TRBV5-1 to TRBJ2-1, with 11 bases fitting TRBD1. J lost 8 bases, V lost 4 bases, and 8 bases had no gene match. Germline V gene data show CDR1 as SGHRS and CDR2 as YFSETQ. The CDR3 is 15 amino acids.

The genes are TRBV5-6 and TRBJ1-4; D may be TRBD1 (6 bases). The CDR3 consists of 13 residues. Trimming left V 5 bases short and J 6 bases short, with 11 bases between. Per the germline V gene, CDR1 is SGHDT and CDR2 is YYEEEE. The CDR3 sequence is CASSSRQDEKLFF. The CDR3, as DNA: TGTGCCAGCAGTTCGCGACAGGATGAAAAACTGTTTTTT.

This clone was found once. The chain employs TRBV4-3 and TRBJ1-1; D may be TRBD1 (6 bases). V shed 0 bases and J shed 0 bases, with 11 bases lying between them. The CDR3 totals 16 residues. Looked up from germline, CDR1 is LGHNA and CDR2 is YSLEER. The CDR3 loop is CASSQDRGRMNTEAFF. The DNA of the CDR3 is TGCGCCAGCAGCCAAGACAGGGGAAGGATGAACACTGAAGCTTTCTTT.

The gene calls are TRBV19 and TRBJ1-1; D perhaps matches TRBD1 (5 bases). The germline V gene has CDR1 LNHDA and CDR2 SQIVND (reference sequence). V shed 3 bases and J shed 0 bases, with 14 bases lying between them. There are 16 residues in the CDR3. The CDR3 loop is CASSIAWDFMNTEAFF. CDR3 coding DNA: TGTGCCAGTAGTATCGCCTGGGACTTCATGAACACTGAAGCTTTCTTT.

The genes are TRBV2 and TRBJ1-5, with TRBD1 as a possible D gene (6 bases). Between the trimmed V and J ends, which lost 8 bases and 3 bases, there was a span of 20 bases. Per germline, CDR1 SNHLY and CDR2 FYNNEI. The CDR3 contains 16 residues. Here the CDR3 reads CASAVDAGANNQPQHF. DNA for the CDR3: TGTGCCAGCGCGGTAGACGCGGGGGCTAACAATCAGCCCCAGCATTTT.

V is TRBV11-3 and J is TRBJ1-2; D ambiguous. The length of the CDR3 is 13 residues. In germline, CDR1 is SGHNT, CDR2 YENEEA. V was pared by 1 base and J by 10 bases, with 13 bases between. The chain's CDR3 is CASSLAGSADYTF. CDR3 nucleotide sequence: TGTGCCAGCAGCTTAGCCGGGTCAGCCGACTACACCTTC. Drawing the rest from reference TRBV11-3 and TRBJ1-2, the complete variable domain is EAGVVQSPRYKIIEKKQPVAFWCNPISGHNTLYWYLQNLGQGPELLIRYENEEAVDDSQLPKDRFSAERLKGVDSTLKIQPAELGDSAVYLCASSLAGSADYTFGSGTRLTVV.

This clone has just one count. The rearrangement joins TRBV2 to TRBJ1-2; D gene uncertain. CDR1 is SNHLY and CDR2 is FYNNEI in the germline V gene. Trimming left V 8 bases short and J 0 bases short, with 7 bases between. The length of the CDR3 is 12 residues. In nucleotides, the CDR3 is TGTGCCAGCGGCATTACTAACTATGGCTACACCTTC. Protein product: CASGITNYGYTF.

The chain is built from TRBV4-3 and TRBJ1-1, with D possibly matching TRBD1 (5 bases). There are 16 residues in the CDR3. The germline CDR1 and CDR2 sequences are LGHNA and YSLEER. Trimming left V 1 base short and J 4 bases short, with 16 bases between. The CDR3: CASSQVVGRVGTEAFF. The DNA for the CDR3 is TGCGCCAGCAGCCAAGTGGTCGGCAGGGTGGGCACTGAAGCTTTCTTT.

The V call is TRBV7-9, the J call TRBJ1-4; D unresolved. Germline CDR1 SEHNR, CDR2 FQNEAQ (reference sequence). Between the trimmed V and J ends, which lost 5 bases and 8 bases, there was a span of 9 bases. The CDR3 contains 12 residues. CDR3 region: CASSPGGEKLFF. For the CDR3, the DNA is TGTGCCAGCAGCCCTGGAGGGGAAAAACTGTTTTTT.

The rearrangement joins TRBV7-3 to TRBJ1-1; D is uncertain. The CDR3 loop spans 13 amino acids. The V gene lost 4 bases and the J gene lost 2 bases, with 8 bases spanning the gap. Per germline, CDR1 SGHTA and CDR2 FQGTGA. For the CDR3, the DNA is TGTGCCAGCAGCTCCCTAGGTAACACTGAAGCTTTCTTT. Translation: CASSSLGNTEAFF.

V is TRBV19 and J is TRBJ2-2; 10 nucleotides line up with TRBD2. The CDR3 is made up of 15 amino acids. V lost 3 bases and J lost 5; bases outside the gene matches: 3. The V gene's germline CDR1 is LNHDA and CDR2 SQIVND (reference sequence). The CDR3 reads CASSIQLAGTGELFF. The CDR3 DNA reads as TGTGCCAGTAGTATTCAACTAGCGGGGACCGGGGAGCTGTTTTTT. The full variable domain, with the rest looked up from reference TRBV19 and TRBJ2-2, is DGGITQSPKYLFRKEGQNVTLSCEQNLNHDAMYWYRQDPGQGLRLIYYSQIVNDFQKGDIAEGYSVSREKKESFPLTVTSAQKNPTAFYLCASSIQLAGTGELFFGEGSRLTVL.